Included here is one T cell receptor (beta chain) sequence, with context. The CDR3 is made up of 14 amino acids. Germline-derived CDR1 and CDR2 are LNHDA and SQIVND (reference sequence). Trimming cost V 2 bases and J 3 bases, with 11 bases left between them. In the original workflow: Nucleated cell number was recorded as an estimate derived from reference gene primer amplification. The method was immunoSEQ multiplex PCR; TCRdb's version includes in-frame clones alone and lacks a portion of them. V, J and clone size are taken as reported in that table, and D and trimming were inferred from the DNA itself. Here the sample spans some 150,000 clones, roughly 88% being singletons. The sample comes from a study of blood T cell repertoires in COVID-19. At the level of the study: Material from acute and convalescent COVID-19 was sourced from the United States, Italy and Spain. Sources were T cells, B-cell-depleted T cells, or PBMCs; the material itself was cDNA or gDNA.

The sample comprised peripheral blood. The V gene is TRBV19, the J gene TRBJ2-7; D is perhaps TRBD2 (5 bases). The clonotype originates from a woman aged 60-75 years with acute or convalescent COVID-19. The CDR3 region is CASSITGSVYEQYF. The DNA for the CDR3 is TGTGCCAGTAGTATAACGGGGAGTGTCTACGAGCAGTACTTC.